This entry lists 7 T cell receptor beta chains sequenced from one sample in a study of CD8+CD57+ T cells in acquired aplastic anemia. Before being chosen for sequencing, patients had shown CD8+CD57+ cell expansion by flow cytometry. CDR3 and TCR beta VDJ profiling relied on a genomic DNA template. TCRdb re-called the reads with MiXCR, one entry per CDR3 protein. The sample has 170,000 or so distinct CDR3 sequences, 55% to 65% seen once; the top ten hold 40% to 50%. The sample consisted of sorted CD4+, CD8+, or CD8+CD57+ T cells (not recorded which) from PBMCs. These receptors were collected from a human donor with aplastic anemia.

On this clonotype: Since a much larger clone is just one base distant, this may be a read error. The chain links TRBV6-1 to TRBJ1-1; D perhaps matches TRBD1 (6 bases). CDR3 size: 13 residues. Trimming cost V 5 bases and J 7 bases, with 14 bases left between them. Germline CDR1 and CDR2: MNHNS and SASEGT. CDR3 DNA sequence: TGTGCCAGCAGTTACGGACAGCCCATTGAAGCTTTCTTT. The encoded protein is CASSYGQPIEAFF.

CDR3 nucleotide sequence: TGTGCCAGCAGCTTAATTAGGACGGCACCCTACGAGCAGTACTTC. This sequence encodes CASSLIRTAPYEQYF. This chain links TRBV7-2 with TRBJ2-7; D is undetermined. The germline V gene encodes CDR1 SGHTA and CDR2 FQGNSA. The length of the CDR3 is 15 residues. Trimming removed 2 bases from V and 2 bases from J, with 13 bases in between.

V gene TRBV11-2 combines with J gene TRBJ2-5, with D unresolved. The CDR3 loop spans 13 amino acids. CDR1 is SGHAT, CDR2 FQNNGV, per germline. The germline V and J ends were trimmed by 5 bases and 4 bases, with 11 bases remaining between them. Here the CDR3 reads CASSPLPRETQYF. For the CDR3, the DNA is TGTGCCAGCAGCCCGCTCCCAAGAGAGACCCAGTACTTC.

This chain connects TRBV20-1 to TRBJ2-1; 7 bases match TRBD2. Unmatched junction bases numbered 10, after V lost 6 bases and J lost 2 bases. In germline, CDR1 is DFQATT, CDR2 SNEGSKA (reference sequence). The CDR3 is made up of 15 amino acids. Here the CDR3 reads CSAPTAGTTYNEQFF. Written as DNA, the CDR3 is TGCAGTGCACCGACAGCCGGGACTACCTACAATGAGCAGTTCTTC.

The V and J genes are TRBV10-3 and TRBJ2-7; 7 bases align to TRBD2. The CDR3 totals 17 residues. Germline CDR1 ENHRY, CDR2 SYGVKD. The V and J ends lost 6 bases and 2 bases, in that order; junction bases with no gene match: 16. CDR3 protein: CAISHPRFGRGAYEQYF. CDR3 bases: TGTGCCATCAGCCACCCCCGATTCGGACGGGGGGCCTACGAGCAGTACTTC.

At least ten counts were recorded for this clonotype. This chain links TRBV19 with TRBJ2-2; D could derive from TRBD1 or TRBD2 (6 bases each). The CDR3 runs 16 residues. The V and J ends lost 7 bases and 4 bases respectively, with 19 bases between them. CDR1 LNHDA and CDR2 SQIVND come from the germline V gene (reference sequence). CDR3 residues: CASKEVGGRGTGELFF. The CDR3 DNA sequence: TGTGCCAGTAAGGAGGTCGGGGGCCGGGGCACCGGGGAGCTGTTTTTT.

The J gene is TRBJ2-7, the V gene TRBV2, with D hard to call. The CDR3 length is 15 residues. Trimming cost V 1 base and J 7 bases, with 17 bases left between them. Per the germline V gene, CDR1 is SNHLY and CDR2 is FYNNEI. CDR3 nucleotide sequence: TGTGCCAGCAGTGAAGTAAGGGTTCTAACGTGGGAGCAGTACTTC. Protein product: CASSEVRVLTWEQYF.